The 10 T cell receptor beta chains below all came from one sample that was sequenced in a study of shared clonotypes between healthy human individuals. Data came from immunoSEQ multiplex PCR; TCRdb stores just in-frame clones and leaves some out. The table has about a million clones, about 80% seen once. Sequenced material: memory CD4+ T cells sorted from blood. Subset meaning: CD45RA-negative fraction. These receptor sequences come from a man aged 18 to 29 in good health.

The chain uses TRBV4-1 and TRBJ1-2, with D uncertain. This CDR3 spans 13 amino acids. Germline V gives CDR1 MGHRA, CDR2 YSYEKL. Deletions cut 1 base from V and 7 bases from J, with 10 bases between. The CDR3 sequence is CASSQVPWGGYTF. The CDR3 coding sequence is TGCGCCAGCAGCCAAGTGCCCTGGGGTGGCTACACCTTC.

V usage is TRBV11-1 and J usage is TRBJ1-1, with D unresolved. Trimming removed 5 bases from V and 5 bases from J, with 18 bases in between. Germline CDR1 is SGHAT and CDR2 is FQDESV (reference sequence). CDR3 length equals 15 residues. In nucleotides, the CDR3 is TGTGCCAGCAGCCCTGTAGCAGGTAAGAGGACTGAAGCTTTCTTT. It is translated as CASSPVAGKRTEAFF.

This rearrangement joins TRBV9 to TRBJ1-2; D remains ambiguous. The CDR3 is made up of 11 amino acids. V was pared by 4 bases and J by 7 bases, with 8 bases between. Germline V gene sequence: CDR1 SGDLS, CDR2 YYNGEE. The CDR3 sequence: CASSRQAGYTF. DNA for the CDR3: TGTGCCAGCAGCAGGCAAGCTGGCTACACCTTC.

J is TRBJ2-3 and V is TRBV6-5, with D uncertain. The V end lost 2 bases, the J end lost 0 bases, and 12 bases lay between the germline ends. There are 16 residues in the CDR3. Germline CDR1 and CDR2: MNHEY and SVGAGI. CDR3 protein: CASSYTSSTSTDTQYF. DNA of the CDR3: TGTGCCAGCAGTTACACCTCCAGCACTAGCACAGATACGCAGTATTTT.

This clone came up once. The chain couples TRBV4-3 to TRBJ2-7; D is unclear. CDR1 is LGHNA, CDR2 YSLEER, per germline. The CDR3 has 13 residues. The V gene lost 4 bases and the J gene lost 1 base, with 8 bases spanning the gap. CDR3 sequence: CASSRTLSYEQYF. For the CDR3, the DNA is TGCGCCAGCAGCCGTACCCTTTCCTACGAGCAGTACTTC.

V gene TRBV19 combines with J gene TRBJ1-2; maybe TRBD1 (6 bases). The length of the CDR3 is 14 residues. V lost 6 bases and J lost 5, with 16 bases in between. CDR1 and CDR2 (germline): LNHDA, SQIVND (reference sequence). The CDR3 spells CASRLSQGVYGYTF. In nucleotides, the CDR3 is TGTGCCAGTAGGTTATCACAGGGTGTTTATGGCTACACCTTC.

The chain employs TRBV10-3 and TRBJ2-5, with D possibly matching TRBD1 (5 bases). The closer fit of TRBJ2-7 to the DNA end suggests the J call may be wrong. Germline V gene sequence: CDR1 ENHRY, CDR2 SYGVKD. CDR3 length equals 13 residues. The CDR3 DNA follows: TGTGCCATCAGAGTACAGGTTAGCTACGAGCAGTACTTC. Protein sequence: CAIRVQVSYEQYF.

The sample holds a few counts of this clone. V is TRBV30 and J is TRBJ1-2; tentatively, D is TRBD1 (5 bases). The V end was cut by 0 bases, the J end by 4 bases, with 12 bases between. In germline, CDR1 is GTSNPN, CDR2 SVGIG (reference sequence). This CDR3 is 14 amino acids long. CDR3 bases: TGTGCCTGGAGTGTAATGGCAGGGAGCTATGGCTACACCTTC. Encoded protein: CAWSVMAGSYGYTF.

The CDR3, as DNA: TGTGCCAGTAGTGTAACCGGGACAGCTCGCACAGATACGCAGTATTTT. Amino acid sequence: CASSVTGTARTDTQYF. The chain has TRBV19 and TRBJ2-3; 7 nucleotides agree with TRBD1. The germline V gene has CDR1 LNHDA and CDR2 SQIVND (reference sequence). CDR3 length: 16 amino acids. The V gene end was trimmed by 5 bases and the J gene end by 1 base; junction bases not matched to a gene: 9.

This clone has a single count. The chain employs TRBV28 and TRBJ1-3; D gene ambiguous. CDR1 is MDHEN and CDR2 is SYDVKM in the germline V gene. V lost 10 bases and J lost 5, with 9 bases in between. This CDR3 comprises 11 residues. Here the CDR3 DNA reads TGTGCCACCCGGTGGCGAAACACCATATATTTT. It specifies CATRWRNTIYF.